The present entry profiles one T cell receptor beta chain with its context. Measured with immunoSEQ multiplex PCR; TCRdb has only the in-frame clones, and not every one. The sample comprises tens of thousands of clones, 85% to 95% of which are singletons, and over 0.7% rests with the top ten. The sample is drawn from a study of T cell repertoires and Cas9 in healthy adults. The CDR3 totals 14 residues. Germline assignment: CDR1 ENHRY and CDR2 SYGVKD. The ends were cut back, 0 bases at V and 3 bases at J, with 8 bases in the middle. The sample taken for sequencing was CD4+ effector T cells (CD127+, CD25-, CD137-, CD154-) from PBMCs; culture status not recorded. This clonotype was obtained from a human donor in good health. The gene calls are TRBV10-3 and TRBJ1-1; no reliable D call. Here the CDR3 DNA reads TGTGCCATCAGTGAGTCCGGATCTCACACTGAAGCTTTCTTT. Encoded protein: CAISESGSHTEAFF.